Listed here is a single TCR beta chain. In its sample, this clone was seen once. Its specific antigen is unknown. No much larger clone is present one base from it, and per-base qualities are unavailable. V and J are truncated by 2 bases and 2 bases respectively, leaving an intervening sequence of 13 bases. According to the germline V gene, CDR1 reads MGHDK and CDR2 reads SYGVNS. Spanning cysteine to phenylalanine, the CDR3 consists of 16 amino acids. The CDR3 DNA has 48 bases and is translated from base 1. The immunoSEQ multiplex PCR assay was used to generate TCR libraries, with TCR-beta and/or TCR-alpha/delta assays applied to each sample. The amplified TCR libraries were sequenced using the Illumina high-throughput platform. The original methods were these. Clustering and dimensionality reduction were performed using pairwise TCRdist distances among GMM-specific receptors from ex vivo sorted or in vitro expanded T cells. Each clinical repertoire was assigned a mean NN-distance score, defined as the average TCRdist to the nearest 10% of tetramer-positive reference sequences. GEM TCR motif frequency was calculated as the fraction of unique TCRs that matched known GEM sequences by V/J usage and CDR3 length. Linear discriminant analysis with leave-one-out cross-validation, implemented in scikit-learn, was used to classify active tuberculosis. The table comes from immuneACCESS by way of TCRdb, which keeps in-frame sequences with V and J called. Part of the clones is missing from these tables; in studies checked, under half for an unresolved V gene and the rest for unknown reasons. Clone size and the V and J calls come from that table; the DNA yielded D and trimming. Across this sample there are 44,000 or so clones, with about 95% seen only once. Jointly, the top ten make up 6.5% to 9.5% of the sample.

This entry comes from a study of T cells in tuberculosis (dated by TCRdb to 2017 to 2018). For context, the study as a whole: To characterize T cells specific for the mycobacterial lipid antigen glucose monomycolate (GMM), the study used CD1B tetramers together with high-throughput TCR immunosequencing. A South African clinical cohort compared IGRA-negative adolescents, IGRA-positive adolescents with latent tuberculosis and adults with active tuberculosis, ten per group.

Results the study describes overall, beyond this receptor: Clinical samples were selected based on which cryopreserved specimens were available, and the active tuberculosis cases were adults whereas the controls were adolescents. Compared with IGRA-negative controls, TCR-alpha repertoires from active tuberculosis had smaller mean NN-distances to GMM-specific TCRs, which suggests that these TCRs underwent clonal expansion. An accuracy of roughly 90% (AUROC around 0.9) was reached by a classifier using the diverse GMM-specific repertoire, compared with approximately 70% accuracy when GEM motif frequencies were used. Shorter CDR3-alpha lengths in active tuberculosis patients partly drove the smaller NN-distances, and the TCR-beta difference was not statistically significant.

At study entry, a tuberculin skin test and the QuantiFERON-TB GOLD In-Tube IGRA were used to screen adolescents for latent tuberculosis infection. Immunosequencing of unsorted cryopreserved PBMC covered, on average, around 100,000 T cells per clinical donor. Eleven high schools in the Worcester region of the Western Cape, South Africa, served as enrollment sites for adolescents aged 12 to 18 years. Ten M. tuberculosis-infected and roughly 10 uninfected adolescents were selected with matching for age and sex. PBMC from adolescents were isolated by density centrifugation from freshly drawn heparinized blood and then cryopreserved.

This receptor was identified in a donor aged 10 to 29 with latent tuberculosis or without tuberculosis infection. In this chain, TRBV25-1 is recombined with TRBJ1-3; a tentative D call is TRBD1 (6 bases match). Sequenced material: PBMCs. The CDR3: CASSEGGRGPGNTIYF. In nucleotide form, the sequence is TGTGCCAGCAGTGAAGGGGGCCGGGGTCCTGGAAACACCATATATTTT.